The rows below give T cell receptor beta chains drawn from one sample of a study of early T cells in non-severe SARS-CoV-2 infection. TCRdb itself ran the 5' RACE reads through MiXCR, one entry per CDR3 protein. The sample shows approximately 30,000 distinct CDR3 sequences, about 3.9% of them seen only once. Input material: whole blood. The receptors derive from an adult who was a healthcare worker with PCR-confirmed SARS-CoV-2 infection or an uninfected control (not recorded which). Each CDR3 is given with its conserved first and last residue. A D gene is named only where the DNA matches it firmly. A clone size is listed for some rows: how often the clone was seen (once, few, many), or a class if it is expanded.

abundance,j_gene,d_gene,v_gene,CDR3aa,CDR3nt
many,TRBJ2-3,-,TRBV12-3/TRBV12-4,CASSLGMGEAQYF,TGTGCCAGCAGTTTAGGTATGGGGGAGGCGCAGTATTTT
many,TRBJ2-7,TRBD1,TRBV4-2,CASSQDRGPNEQYF,TGTGCCAGCAGCCAGGACAGGGGGCCTAACGAGCAGTACTTC
many,TRBJ1-1,-,TRBV7-3,CASSIGASKTYTEAFF,TGTGCCAGCAGTATAGGGGCCTCTAAGACCTACACTGAAGCTTTCTTT
many,TRBJ2-7,TRBD1,TRBV20-1,CSARLKRTGGYEQYF,TGCAGTGCTAGACTGAAACGGACAGGGGGCTACGAGCAGTACTTC
many,TRBJ2-1,TRBD2,TRBV2,CARRLAGGNEQFF,TGTGCCAGGAGACTAGCGGGAGGGAATGAGCAGTTCTTC
few,TRBJ2-2,TRBD2,TRBV20-1,CSARDLTSGGANTGELFF,TGCAGTGCTAGAGATCTCACTAGCGGGGGCGCCAACACCGGGGAGCTGTTTTTT
many,TRBJ2-7,-,TRBV10-3,CAIRGWLASGSYEQYF,TGTGCCATCAGGGGGTGGCTAGCCTCGGGGTCCTACGAGCAGTACTTC
few,TRBJ1-5,-,TRBV20-1,CSARDWLNQPQHF,TGCAGTGCTAGAGACTGGCTCAATCAGCCCCAGCATTTT
many,TRBJ2-1,-,TRBV6-5,CASASLRNEQFF,TGTGCCAGCGCTAGCCTCCGCAATGAGCAGTTCTTC
many,TRBJ1-1,-,TRBV4-2,CASSQDRRNTEAFF,TGTGCCAGCAGCCAAGATAGGAGGAACACTGAAGCTTTCTTT
many,TRBJ1-1,-,TRBV20-1,CSARVRQSNTEAFF,TGCAGTGCTAGAGTTCGACAGTCAAACACTGAAGCTTTCTTT
many,TRBJ2-7,-,TRBV7-2,CASSLVPVGAPYEQYF,TGTGCCAGCAGCTTAGTCCCCGTTGGGGCCCCCTACGAGCAGTACTTC
many,TRBJ2-2,TRBD2,TRBV7-9,CASSSRGSGEGTGELFF,TGTGCCAGCAGCTCCCGTGGTAGCGGGGAAGGTACCGGGGAGCTGTTTTTT
many,TRBJ2-1,-,TRBV3-1,CASSPRSYEQFF,TGTGCCAGCAGCCCGCGGAGCTATGAGCAGTTCTTC
-,TRBJ2-7,-,TRBV5-1,CASSLGLRVYEQYF,TGCGCCAGCAGCTTGGGCCTCAGGGTCTACGAGCAGTACTTC
many,TRBJ2-7,-,TRBV11-2,CASSSWLEGREQYF,TGTGCCAGTTCCAGTTGGCTAGAAGGGAGGGAGCAGTACTTC
many,TRBJ2-2,-,TRBV18,CASSPREDTGELFF,TGTGCCAGCTCACCACGCGAGGATACCGGGGAGCTGTTTTTT
medium-sized,TRBJ2-2,-,TRBV19,CASSPQRYTGELFF,TGTGCCAGTAGTCCCCAAAGATACACCGGGGAGCTGTTTTTT
many,TRBJ2-1,TRBD1,TRBV6-4,CASSEEGANYNEQFF,TGTGCCAGCAGTGAAGAGGGGGCTAATTACAATGAGCAGTTCTTC
-,TRBJ1-2,TRBD1,TRBV2,CASRGDRWDYGYTF,TGTGCCAGCAGAGGGGACAGGTGGGACTATGGCTACACCTTC
many,TRBJ1-1,-,TRBV19,CASSIVGGLATNEAFF,TGTGCCAGTAGTATAGTGGGGGGTCTGGCAACGAATGAAGCTTTCTTT
many,TRBJ1-6,-,TRBV6-5,CASRSRDPNSPLHF,TGTGCCAGCAGATCAAGGGATCCTAATTCACCCCTCCACTTT
large,TRBJ2-3,-,TRBV20-1,CSARRRGTDTQYF,TGCAGTGCTCGGAGGAGGGGCACAGATACGCAGTATTTT
many,TRBJ2-7,-,TRBV30,CAWVGPPGYEQYF,TGTGCCTGGGTGGGACCGCCAGGCTACGAGCAGTACTTC
-,TRBJ2-7,TRBD1,TRBV5-1,CASSGTGSYEQYF,TGCGCCAGCAGCGGGACAGGGTCCTACGAGCAGTACTTC
many,TRBJ2-7,-,TRBV12-5,CASGLSTGSYEQYF,TGTGCTAGTGGTTTATCGACAGGCTCCTACGAGCAGTACTTC
many,TRBJ2-3,TRBD1,TRBV27,CASTFGTAQYF,TGTGCCAGCACCTTCGGGACAGCGCAGTATTTT
many,TRBJ1-1,-,TRBV13,CASSLGGENTEAFF,TGTGCCAGCAGCTTAGGCGGAGAGAACACTGAAGCTTTCTTT
-,TRBJ2-3,TRBD2,TRBV29-1,CSVAGTIIDTQYF,TGCAGCGTAGCCGGGACTATTATAGATACGCAGTATTTT
many,TRBJ1-5,-,TRBV18,CASSPPGQTSNQPQHF,TGTGCCAGCTCACCACCGGGACAAACGAGCAATCAGCCCCAGCATTTT
many,TRBJ1-1,-,TRBV5-5,CASSLTGLPEAFF,TGTGCCAGCAGCTTAACGGGGCTGCCTGAAGCTTTCTTT
many,TRBJ2-7,TRBD1,TRBV6-1,CASSEASGGPDEQYF,TGTGCCAGCAGTGAAGCGTCAGGGGGCCCAGACGAGCAGTACTTC
few,TRBJ1-1,-,TRBV2,CASSGEGANTEAFF,TGTGCCAGCAGTGGCGAGGGTGCGAACACTGAAGCTTTCTTT
few,TRBJ1-4,TRBD1,TRBV27,CASSPWTGINEKLFF,TGTGCCAGCAGTCCCTGGACAGGAATAAATGAAAAACTGTTTTTT